Shown below are 4 T cell receptor beta chains from a single sample sequenced in a study of PD-1 blockade in classical Hodgkin lymphoma. All patients experienced relapse after autologous stem cell transplantation, and brentuximab vedotin exposure was variable. Sequenced by immunoSEQ multiplex PCR; TCRdb stores in-frame clones only, minus some. The repertoire holds 100,000 or so clones, around nine tenths seen once, with more than 6.5% in the top ten. This material consisted of peripheral blood mononuclear cells (PBMCs), taken before the second cycle of nivolumab. The receptors stem from a human donor with classical Hodgkin lymphoma.

V gene TRBV25-1 combines with J gene TRBJ1-4, with a possible D match to TRBD1 (5 bases). CDR1 MGHDK and CDR2 SYGVNS come from the germline V gene. CDR3 length: 16 amino acids. Trimming stripped 6 bases from V and 0 bases from J, with 14 bases between. The CDR3 is CASRWGRVTTNEKLFF. DNA of the CDR3: TGTGCCAGCAGATGGGGGAGAGTCACAACTAATGAAAAACTGTTTTTT.

This clone came up once. The same CDR3 also results from other DNA sequences found in this sample. V and J are TRBV6-1 and TRBJ1-3; D gene uncertain. Trimming left V 3 bases short and J 4 bases short, with 4 bases between. Germline assignment: CDR1 MNHNS and CDR2 SASEGT. CDR3 length: 12 amino acids. The CDR3 sequence: CASSEGGNTIYF. In DNA, the CDR3 is TGTGCCAGCAGTGAGGGGGGAAACACCATATATTTT.

For the CDR3, the DNA is TGTGCCAGCAGTTACCCCCATCCGGATACGCAGTATTTT. Amino acid sequence: CASSYPHPDTQYF. The rearrangement links TRBV6-6 to TRBJ2-3, with D unclear. The CDR3 totals 13 residues. Trimming stripped 2 bases from V and 6 bases from J, with 9 bases between. Germline V gene lookup returns CDR1 MNHNY and CDR2 SVGAGI (reference sequence).

The J gene is TRBJ1-1, the V gene TRBV10-1; tentative D call: TRBD1 (5 bases). The V end lost 5 bases, the J end lost 1 base, and 8 bases lay between the germline ends. CDR1 is WNHNN, CDR2 SYGVQD, per germline (reference sequence). The CDR3 sequence is 13 residues long. The CDR3 loop reads CASSLGQNTEAFF. CDR3 nucleotide sequence: TGCGCCAGCAGTCTTGGACAGAACACTGAAGCTTTCTTT.